This TCR beta chain was sequenced during a study of CD8 T cells in ankylosing spondylitis (dated by TCRdb to about 2017). For the study in its entirety: The study profiled T cell receptor beta repertoires in healthy donors and ankylosing spondylitis patients to find disease-linked TCR variants. The whole study cohort included 85 to 120 healthy donors and 25 ankylosing spondylitis patients. Peripheral blood was sampled, and synovial fluid was also collected from ankylosing spondylitis patients.

Ten or more counts support this clonotype. What this receptor recognizes is not known. Per-base qualities were not stored, and no clone one base away is much larger. General conclusions and limits of the study: The disease-linked clones were reported as significantly enriched in matched synovial fluid samples from ankylosing spondylitis patients. Blood from ankylosing spondylitis patients appeared to be characterized by a TCR beta motif made up of under ten highly homologous amino acid variants. Some of the motif variants had been reported before in the synovial fluid and blood of reactive arthritis patients, a finding that suggests common disease-initiation mechanisms. A CD8+ phenotype was shown by the disease-linked clones, which were found at relatively low frequencies in peripheral blood.

Data came from an Illumina HiSeq 2500. Quantitative 5'-RACE with molecular barcodes was the method used to prepare the TCR beta libraries. In the source study's methods: A new computational method, built on a probabilistic model of VDJ rearrangement, was used to identify disease-linked TCR variants. TCRdb reanalyzed the raw reads on its own, using fastp at Q25 for trimming and MiXCR for clone calling, and kept in-frame beta chains. Each entry is one CDR3 protein sequence, shown with its most common DNA and genes. These V and J calls are TCRdb output, not the study's own analysis. The sample records roughly 130,000 distinct CDR3 sequences, over 6.5% of which are singletons. The ten largest clones take up more than 10% of the sample. The germline ends are 10 bases apart after V is trimmed by 0 bases and J by 3 bases. The germline V gene (reference sequence) gives CDR1 as GTSNPN and CDR2 as SVGIG. From cysteine to phenylalanine, the CDR3 is 14 amino acids long. The DNA shown is the 42-base CDR3, in frame from base 1.

Sequencing input: blood, either unsorted or a sorted T cell fraction (not recorded which). The V and J segments used are TRBV30 and TRBJ2-3, with the D gene not clear enough to name. The clonotype originates from a male donor with ankylosing spondylitis or in good health (not recorded which). The CDR3 protein sequence reads: CAWSVRLGTDTQYF. Read as DNA, the sequence is TGTGCCTGGAGTGTACGGCTCGGGACAGATACGCAGTATTTT.